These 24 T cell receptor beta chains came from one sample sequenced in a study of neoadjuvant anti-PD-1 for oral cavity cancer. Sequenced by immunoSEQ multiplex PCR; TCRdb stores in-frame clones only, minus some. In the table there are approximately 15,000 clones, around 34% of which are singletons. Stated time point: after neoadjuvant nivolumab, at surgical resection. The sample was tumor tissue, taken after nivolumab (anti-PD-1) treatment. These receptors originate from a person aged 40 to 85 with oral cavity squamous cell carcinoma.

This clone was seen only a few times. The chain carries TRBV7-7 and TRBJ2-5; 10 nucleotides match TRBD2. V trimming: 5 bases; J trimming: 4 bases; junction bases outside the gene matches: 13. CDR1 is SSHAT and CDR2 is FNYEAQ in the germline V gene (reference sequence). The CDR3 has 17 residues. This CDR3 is CASSRGASGGLPETQYF. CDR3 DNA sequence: TGTGCCAGCAGCAGGGGGGCTAGCGGGGGACTACCAGAGACCCAGTACTTC.

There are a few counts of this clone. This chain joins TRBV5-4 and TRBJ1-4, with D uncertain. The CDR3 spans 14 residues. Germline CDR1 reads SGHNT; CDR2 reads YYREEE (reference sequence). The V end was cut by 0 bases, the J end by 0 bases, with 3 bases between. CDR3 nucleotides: TGTGCCAGCAGCTTGGAAGCAACTAATGAAAAACTGTTTTTT. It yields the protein CASSLEATNEKLFF.

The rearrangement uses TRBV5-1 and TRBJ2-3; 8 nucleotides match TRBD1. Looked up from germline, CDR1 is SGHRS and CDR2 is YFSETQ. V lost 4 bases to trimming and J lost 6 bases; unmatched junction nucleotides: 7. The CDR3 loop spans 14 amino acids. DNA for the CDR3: TGCGCCAGCAGCCCCGGACAGGGTGGGGATACGCAGTATTTT. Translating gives CASSPGQGGDTQYF.

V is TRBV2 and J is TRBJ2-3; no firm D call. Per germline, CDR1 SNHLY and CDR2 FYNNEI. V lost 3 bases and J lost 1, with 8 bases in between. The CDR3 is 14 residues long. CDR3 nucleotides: TGTGCCAGCAGTGAGCCGTCGGGCACAGATACGCAGTATTTT. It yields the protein CASSEPSGTDTQYF.

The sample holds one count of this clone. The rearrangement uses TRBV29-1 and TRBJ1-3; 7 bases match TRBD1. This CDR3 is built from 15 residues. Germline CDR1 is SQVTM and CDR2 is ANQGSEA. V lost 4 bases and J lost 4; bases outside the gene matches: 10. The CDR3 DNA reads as TGCAGCGTTGTGAGTGAGGGGGCGCGAGGAAACACCATATATTTT. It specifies CSVVSEGARGNTIYF. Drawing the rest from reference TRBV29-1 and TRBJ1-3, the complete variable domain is SAVISQKPSRDICQRGTSLTIQCQVDSQVTMMFWYRQQPGQSLTLIATANQGSEATYESGFVIDKFPISRPNLTFSTLTVSNMSPEDSSIYLCSVVSEGARGNTIYFGEGSWLTVV.

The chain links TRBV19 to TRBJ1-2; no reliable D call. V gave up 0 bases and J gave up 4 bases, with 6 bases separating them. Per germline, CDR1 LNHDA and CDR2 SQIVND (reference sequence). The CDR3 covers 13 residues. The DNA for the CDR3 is TGTGCCAGTAGTATAGACAGGACCTATGGCTACACCTTC. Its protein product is CASSIDRTYGYTF.

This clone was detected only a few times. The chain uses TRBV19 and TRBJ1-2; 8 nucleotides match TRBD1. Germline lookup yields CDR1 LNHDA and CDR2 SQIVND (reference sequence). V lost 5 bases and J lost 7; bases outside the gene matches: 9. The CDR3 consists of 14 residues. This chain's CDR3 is CASSSGQEAGGYTF. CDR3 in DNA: TGTGCCAGTAGTTCGGGACAGGAGGCTGGTGGCTACACCTTC.

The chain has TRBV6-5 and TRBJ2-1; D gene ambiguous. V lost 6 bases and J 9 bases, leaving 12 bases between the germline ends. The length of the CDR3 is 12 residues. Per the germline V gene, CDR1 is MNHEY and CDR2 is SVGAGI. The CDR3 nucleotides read TGTGCCAGCAGAAAGGGTATGAGTGAGCAGTTCTTC. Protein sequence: CASRKGMSEQFF.

Here the CDR3 DNA reads TGTGCCAGCAGTTACGGGTATGGCTACACCTTC. The encoded protein is CASSYGYGYTF. V is TRBV6-1 and J is TRBJ1-2; no firm D call. The CDR3 sequence is 11 residues long. Trimming left V 5 bases short and J 5 bases short, with 6 bases between. From germline, CDR1 is MNHNS and CDR2 SASEGT.

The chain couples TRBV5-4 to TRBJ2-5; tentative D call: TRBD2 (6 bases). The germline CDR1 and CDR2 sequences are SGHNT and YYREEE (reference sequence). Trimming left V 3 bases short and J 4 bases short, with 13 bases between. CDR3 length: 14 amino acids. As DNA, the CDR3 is TGTGCCAGCAGCTCGGGACTGTACGGAGAGACCCAGTACTTC. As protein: CASSSGLYGETQYF.

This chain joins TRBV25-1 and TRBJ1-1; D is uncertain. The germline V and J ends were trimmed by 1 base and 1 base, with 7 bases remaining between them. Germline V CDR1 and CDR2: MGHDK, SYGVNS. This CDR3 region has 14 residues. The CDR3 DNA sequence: TGTGCCAGCAGTGAATTCTCAGAGAACACTGAAGCTTTCTTT. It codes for CASSEFSENTEAFF.

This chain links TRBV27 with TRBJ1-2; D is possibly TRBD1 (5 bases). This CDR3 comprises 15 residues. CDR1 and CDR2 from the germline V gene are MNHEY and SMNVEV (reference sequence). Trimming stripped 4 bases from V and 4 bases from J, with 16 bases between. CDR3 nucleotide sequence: TGTGCCAGCAGTTCACCCACGAGGGGACTCTATGGCTACACCTTC. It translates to CASSSPTRGLYGYTF.

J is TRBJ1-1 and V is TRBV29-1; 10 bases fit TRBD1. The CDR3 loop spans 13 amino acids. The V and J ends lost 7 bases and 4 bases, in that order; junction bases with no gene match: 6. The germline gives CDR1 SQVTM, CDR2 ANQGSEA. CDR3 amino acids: CSADRGLGTEAFF. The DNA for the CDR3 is TGCAGCGCAGACAGGGGGCTCGGCACTGAAGCTTTCTTT.

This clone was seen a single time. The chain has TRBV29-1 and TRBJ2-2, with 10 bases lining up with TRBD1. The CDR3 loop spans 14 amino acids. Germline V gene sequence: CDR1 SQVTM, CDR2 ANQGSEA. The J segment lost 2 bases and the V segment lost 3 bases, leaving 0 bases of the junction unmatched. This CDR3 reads CSVETGGNTGELFF. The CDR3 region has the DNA TGCAGCGTTGAGACAGGGGGCAACACCGGGGAGCTGTTTTTT.

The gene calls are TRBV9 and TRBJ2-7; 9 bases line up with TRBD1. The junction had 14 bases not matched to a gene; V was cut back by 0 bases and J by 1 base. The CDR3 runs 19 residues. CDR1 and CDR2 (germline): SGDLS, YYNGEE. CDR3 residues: CASSVAAIGGQGISYEQYF. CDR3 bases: TGTGCCAGCAGCGTAGCGGCGATCGGAGGACAGGGGATTTCCTACGAGCAGTACTTC. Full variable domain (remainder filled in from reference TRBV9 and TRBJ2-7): DSGVTQTPKHLITATGQRVTLRCSPRSGDLSVYWYQQSLDQGLQFLIQYYNGEERAKGNILERFSAQQFPDLHSELNLSSLELGDSALYFCASSVAAIGGQGISYEQYFGPGTRLTVT.

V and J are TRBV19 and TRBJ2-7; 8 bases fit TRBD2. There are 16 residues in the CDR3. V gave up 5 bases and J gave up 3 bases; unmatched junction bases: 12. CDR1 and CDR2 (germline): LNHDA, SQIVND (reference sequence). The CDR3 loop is CASSFSSRGGGYEQYF. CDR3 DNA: TGTGCCAGTAGTTTCTCCTCCCGGGGGGGCGGCTACGAGCAGTACTTC.

This CDR3 reads CASSAQGRDEQFF. DNA for the CDR3: TGTGCCAGCAGTGCCCAGGGAAGAGATGAGCAGTTCTTC. The rearrangement uses TRBV25-1 and TRBJ2-1, with TRBD1 as a possible D gene (5 bases). Trimming removed 4 bases from V and 8 bases from J, with 12 bases in between. Germline V gene data show CDR1 as MGHDK and CDR2 as SYGVNS. The CDR3 loop spans 13 amino acids.

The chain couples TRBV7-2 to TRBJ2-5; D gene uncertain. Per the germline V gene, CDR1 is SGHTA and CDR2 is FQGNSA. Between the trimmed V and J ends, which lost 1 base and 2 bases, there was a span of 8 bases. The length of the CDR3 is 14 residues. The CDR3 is CASSLVGRQETQYF. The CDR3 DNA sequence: TGTGCCAGCAGCTTAGTGGGCAGGCAAGAGACCCAGTACTTC. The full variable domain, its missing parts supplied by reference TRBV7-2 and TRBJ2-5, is GAGVSQSPSNKVTEKGKDVELRCDPISGHTALYWYRQSLGQGLEFLIYFQGNSAPDKSGLPSDRFSAERTGGSVSTLTIQRTQQEDSAVYLCASSLVGRQETQYFGPGTRLLVL.

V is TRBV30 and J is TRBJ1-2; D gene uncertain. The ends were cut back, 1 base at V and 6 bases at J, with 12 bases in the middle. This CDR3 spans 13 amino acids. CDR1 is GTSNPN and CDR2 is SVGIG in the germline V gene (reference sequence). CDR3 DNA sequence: TGTGCCTGGAGTGCTGGGGTGAGGGATGGCTACACCTTC. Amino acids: CAWSAGVRDGYTF.

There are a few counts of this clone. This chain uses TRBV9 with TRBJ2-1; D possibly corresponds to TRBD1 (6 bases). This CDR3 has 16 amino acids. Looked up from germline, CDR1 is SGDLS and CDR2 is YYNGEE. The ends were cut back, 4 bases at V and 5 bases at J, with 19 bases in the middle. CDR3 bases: TGTGCCAGCAGCCCTAGTGTCAGGGGCTATAACAATGAGCAGTTCTTC. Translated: CASSPSVRGYNNEQFF.

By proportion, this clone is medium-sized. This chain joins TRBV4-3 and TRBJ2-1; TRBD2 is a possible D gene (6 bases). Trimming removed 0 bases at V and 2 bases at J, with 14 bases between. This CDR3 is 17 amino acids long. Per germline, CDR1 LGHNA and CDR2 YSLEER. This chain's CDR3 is CASSQDLSGQPYNEQFF. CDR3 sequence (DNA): TGCGCCAGCAGCCAAGATCTAAGCGGGCAGCCCTACAATGAGCAGTTCTTC.

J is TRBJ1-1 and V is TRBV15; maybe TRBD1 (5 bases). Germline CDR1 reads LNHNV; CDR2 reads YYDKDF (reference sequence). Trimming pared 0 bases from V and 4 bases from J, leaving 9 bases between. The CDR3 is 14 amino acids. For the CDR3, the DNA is TGTGCCACCAGCAGAGATCTCGGGGCCACTGAAGCTTTCTTT. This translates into CATSRDLGATEAFF.

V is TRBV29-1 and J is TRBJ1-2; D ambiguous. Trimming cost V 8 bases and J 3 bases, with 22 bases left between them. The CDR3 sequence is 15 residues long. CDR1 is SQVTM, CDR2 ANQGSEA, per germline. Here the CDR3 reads CSTAVSTPGDYGYTF. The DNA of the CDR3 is TGCAGCACGGCTGTGTCGACTCCCGGGGACTATGGCTACACCTTC.

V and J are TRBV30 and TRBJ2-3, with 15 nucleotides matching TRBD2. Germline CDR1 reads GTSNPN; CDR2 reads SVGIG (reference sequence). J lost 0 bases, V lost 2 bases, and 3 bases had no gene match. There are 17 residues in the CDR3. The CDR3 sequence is CAWSTGLAGGSTDTQYF. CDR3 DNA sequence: TGTGCCTGGAGTACAGGACTAGCGGGGGGGAGCACAGATACGCAGTATTTT.